One and the same sample provided the 20 T cell receptor beta chains below, sequenced in a study of cytotoxic CD8 clonotypes in ibrutinib-treated CLL. Produced via immunoSEQ multiplex PCR; TCRdb's table is partial and in-frame only. Of 130,000 or so clones listed, around 77% were seen once; the top ten hold approximately 27%. Sequencing was performed on PBMCs, taken after 12 months of ibrutinib treatment. All receptors come from a human donor with chronic lymphocytic leukemia.

V gene TRBV12-5 combines with J gene TRBJ1-3; D not resolved. V was shortened by 4 bases and J by 4 bases, with 5 bases between the two germline ends. The CDR3 loop spans 12 amino acids. Per the germline V gene, CDR1 is LGHNT and CDR2 is FRNRAP. This CDR3 is CASGSQGNTIYF. In nucleotides, the CDR3 is TGTGCTAGTGGTTCACAAGGAAACACCATATATTTT. Based on the CDR3 plus reference TRBV12-5 and TRBJ1-3, the full variable domain is DARVTQTPRHKVTEMGQEVTMRCQPILGHNTVFWYRQTMMQGLELLAYFRNRAPLDDSGMPKDRFSAEMPDATLATLKIQPSEPRDSAVYFCASGSQGNTIYFGEGSWLTVV.

The chain joins TRBV7-2 to TRBJ1-1; maybe TRBD1 (5 bases). The V gene lost 1 base and the J gene lost 6 bases, with 12 bases spanning the gap. The CDR3 is made up of 14 amino acids. Germline CDR1 reads SGHTA; CDR2 reads FQGNSA. The CDR3 coding sequence is TGTGCCAGCAGCTTAGGAGGGCAGGGCCCTGAAGCTTTCTTT. This encodes CASSLGGQGPEAFF.

In nucleotides, the CDR3 is TGTGCCAGCAGCCAGCCTTCGACCCTTAGCACAGATACGCAGTATTTT. This codes for CASSQPSTLSTDTQYF. This chain joins TRBV7-3 and TRBJ2-3; D not certain. With 5 bases removed from V and 0 bases from J, the gap between germline ends came to 15 bases. This CDR3 contains 16 residues. CDR1 and CDR2 (germline): SGHTA, FQGTGA.

The chain couples TRBV5-1 to TRBJ2-5; the match to TRBD2 covers 7 bases. From germline, CDR1 is SGHRS and CDR2 YFSETQ. The ends lost 6 bases at V and 2 bases at J; junction bases unmatched: 7. The CDR3 loop spans 14 amino acids. The CDR3 nucleotides are TGCGCCAGCATGGTTAGCGGGTTACAAGAGACCCAGTACTTC. Translation gives CASMVSGLQETQYF. The full variable domain, its missing parts supplied by reference TRBV5-1 and TRBJ2-5, is KAGVTQTPRYLIKTRGQQVTLSCSPISGHRSVSWYQQTPGQGLQFLFEYFSETQRNKGNFPGRFSGRQFSNSRSEMNVSTLELGDSALYLCASMVSGLQETQYFGPGTRLLVL.

The chain links TRBV9 to TRBJ2-5; the D is unclear. The CDR3 is 13 amino acids. CDR1 is SGDLS and CDR2 is YYNGEE in the germline V gene. The V gene lost 5 bases and the J gene lost 2 bases, with 10 bases spanning the gap. The DNA of the CDR3 is TGTGCCAGCAGTGGTTTAGGACAAGAGACCCAGTACTTC. Translation: CASSGLGQETQYF.

The V gene is TRBV5-6, the J gene TRBJ2-7, with TRBD1 matching 7 bases. This CDR3 is 15 amino acids long. V dropped 5 bases and J dropped 1; count of bases not matched to a gene: 9. Germline-derived CDR1 and CDR2 are SGHDT and YYEEEE. The CDR3 sequence: CASRLDRASSYEQYF. The CDR3 nucleotides read TGTGCCAGCAGACTTGACAGGGCTAGTTCCTACGAGCAGTACTTC.

The sample holds one count of this clone. The V call is TRBV13, the J call TRBJ1-5; D is unclear. Germline values: CDR1 PRHDT, CDR2 FYEKMQ (reference sequence). With 5 bases removed from V and 2 bases from J, the gap between germline ends came to 10 bases. The CDR3 contains 14 residues. CDR3 nucleotide sequence: TGTGCCAGCAGCCAGAGACACGGCAATCAGCCCCAGCATTTT. Amino acids: CASSQRHGNQPQHF.

This clone was seen ten or more times. The CDR3 loop is CASSLSSGGGNQPQHF. The CDR3 DNA follows: TGTGCCAGCAGTTTATCCTCTGGGGGTGGCAATCAGCCCCAGCATTTT. The V gene is TRBV28, the J gene TRBJ1-5; D is perhaps TRBD1 (5 bases). Trimming pared 1 base from V and 2 bases from J, leaving 12 bases between. The CDR3 is made up of 16 amino acids. Per the germline V gene, CDR1 is MDHEN and CDR2 is SYDVKM. The full variable domain, rest sourced from reference TRBV28 and TRBJ1-5, is DVKVTQSSRYLVKRTGEKVFLECVQDMDHENMFWYRQDPGLGLRLIYFSYDVKMKEKGDIPEGYSVSREKKERFSLILESASTNQTSMYLCASSLSSGGGNQPQHFGDGTRLSIL.

This chain connects TRBV6-1 to TRBJ2-7; no firm D call. In germline, CDR1 is MNHNS, CDR2 SASEGT. The CDR3 extends over 11 amino acids. V lost 5 bases and J 6 bases, leaving 8 bases between the germline ends. The CDR3 nucleotides are TGTGCCAGCAGTCCCCCCGGCGAGCAGTACTTC. This encodes CASSPPGEQYF.

The J gene is TRBJ2-7, the V gene TRBV28, with 7 bases identical to TRBD2. The CDR3 loop spans 13 amino acids. V lost 7 bases and J lost 7; bases outside the gene matches: 10. CDR1 is MDHEN, CDR2 SYDVKM, per germline. The CDR3 spells CASITHTGGEQYF. CDR3 coding DNA: TGTGCCAGCATTACCCACACGGGAGGTGAGCAGTACTTC. Based on the CDR3 plus reference TRBV28 and TRBJ2-7, the full variable domain is DVKVTQSSRYLVKRTGEKVFLECVQDMDHENMFWYRQDPGLGLRLIYFSYDVKMKEKGDIPEGYSVSREKKERFSLILESASTNQTSMYLCASITHTGGEQYFGPGTRLTVT.

J is TRBJ1-5 and V is TRBV6-5; D is ambiguous. V lost 0 bases to trimming and J lost 3 bases, with 12 bases between them. CDR1 is MNHEY and CDR2 is SVGAGI in the germline V gene. The CDR3 has 16 amino acids. CDR3 loop: CASSYSRAGPNQPQHF. The DNA of the CDR3 is TGTGCCAGCAGTTACTCGAGGGCAGGACCCAATCAGCCCCAGCATTTT.

This chain uses TRBV28 with TRBJ1-4, with D perhaps matching TRBD1 (6 bases). Germline values: CDR1 MDHEN, CDR2 SYDVKM. The CDR3 loop spans 17 amino acids. V lost 4 bases and J 8 bases, leaving 23 bases between the germline ends. This CDR3 is CASSSSDQGGTREKLFF. The CDR3 DNA sequence: TGTGCCAGCAGTTCCTCCGACCAAGGGGGTACCCGGGAAAAACTGTTTTTT. The whole variable domain, remainder taken from reference TRBV28 and TRBJ1-4, is DVKVTQSSRYLVKRTGEKVFLECVQDMDHENMFWYRQDPGLGLRLIYFSYDVKMKEKGDIPEGYSVSREKKERFSLILESASTNQTSMYLCASSSSDQGGTREKLFFGSGTQLSVL.

J is TRBJ2-7 and V is TRBV5-3, with 11 bases that match TRBD2. TRBV5-3 is sorted into the ORF group, with uncertain function. Trimming took 7 bases from V and 0 from J; bases not matched to a gene: 15. This CDR3 has 18 amino acids. This CDR3 reads CARDLTSSGRPSSYEQYF. The CDR3 nucleotides are TGTGCCAGAGACCTGACCTCTAGCGGGAGGCCAAGCTCCTACGAGCAGTACTTC.

The V call is TRBV30, the J call TRBJ2-7; no clear D gene. V lost 3 bases, J lost 5 bases, and 8 bases lay in between. Per the germline V gene, CDR1 is GTSNPN and CDR2 is SVGIG (reference sequence). The CDR3 is made up of 11 amino acids. The chain's CDR3 is CAWRRYNEQYF. The CDR3 nucleotides are TGTGCCTGGAGAAGGTATAACGAGCAGTACTTC.

This clone was seen repeatedly, ten times or more. The rearrangement uses TRBV28 and TRBJ1-6; the D gene is possibly TRBD1 (6 bases). The CDR3 length is 12 residues. Trimming removed 6 bases at V and 13 bases at J, with 13 bases between. Germline CDR1 is MDHEN and CDR2 is SYDVKM. The CDR3 DNA follows: TGTGCCAGCAGCTTAGGGGGGCTGCCCCTCCACTTT. Protein product: CASSLGGLPLHF.

The rearrangement links TRBV10-3 to TRBJ1-3; no definite D call. Germline V gene lookup returns CDR1 ENHRY and CDR2 SYGVKD. CDR3 length: 14 residues. Trimming pared 3 bases from V and 3 bases from J, leaving 9 bases between. As DNA, the CDR3 is TGTGCCATCAGTGACCCCTCCCGTGGAAACACCATATATTTT. It encodes CAISDPSRGNTIYF.

The CDR3 spells CASSLDLAREGHEQYF. As DNA, the CDR3 is TGTGCCAGCAGCTTAGATCTGGCCAGGGAGGGCCACGAGCAGTACTTC. This chain connects TRBV11-2 to TRBJ2-7; 7 positions agree with TRBD2. Germline V gene sequence: CDR1 SGHAT, CDR2 FQNNGV. The CDR3 length is 16 residues. J lost 5 bases, V lost 0 bases, and 10 bases had no gene match.

V and J are TRBV18 and TRBJ2-1, with 10 bases lining up with TRBD2. The V gene end was trimmed by 3 bases and the J gene end by 0 bases; junction bases not matched to a gene: 2. CDR1 and CDR2 (germline): KGHSH, LQKENI. CDR3 length: 16 amino acids. The DNA of the CDR3 is TGTGCCAGCTCACCGGCTAGCGGGAGCTCCTACAATGAGCAGTTCTTC. It is translated as CASSPASGSSYNEQFF.

The rearrangement links TRBV7-9 to TRBJ1-2; TRBD1 might be the D (5 bases). The CDR3 is 13 residues long. Per the germline V gene, CDR1 is SEHNR and CDR2 is FQNEAQ (reference sequence). Trimming removed 5 bases at V and 5 bases at J, with 12 bases between. CDR3 residues: CASSPGMRYGYTF. In DNA form, the CDR3 reads TGTGCCAGCAGCCCAGGGATGAGGTATGGCTACACCTTC.

J is TRBJ2-1 and V is TRBV4-3, with a tentative D call TRBD2 (6 bases). There are 16 residues in the CDR3. Germline V lookup: CDR1 LGHNA, CDR2 YSLEER. Trimming stripped 0 bases from V and 7 bases from J, with 16 bases between. The CDR3 coding sequence is TGCGCCAGCAGCCAAGAGGAGGGCGTTAAGGGTAATGAGCAGTTCTTC. This translates into CASSQEEGVKGNEQFF.